What follows are 24 T cell receptor beta chains derived from one specimen sequenced in a study of shared clonotypes between healthy human individuals. Assay: immunoSEQ multiplex PCR; the TCRdb copy retains only in-frame clones and omits some. The sample contains about 2.4 million clones, more than 85% of which appear only once. Sequencing used naive CD4+ T cells from PBMCs. Subset of the sample: CD45RA+ positively selected. Receptors originate from a man between 18 and 29 years old in good health. Some clones in this sample may be carry-over from other donors' samples.

The V and J genes are TRBV5-1 and TRBJ1-2; 10 nucleotides line up with TRBD1. Germline CDR1 and CDR2: SGHRS and YFSETQ. The CDR3 length is 13 residues. The junction had 9 bases not matched to a gene; V was cut back by 4 bases and J by 12 bases. CDR3 DNA: TGCGCCAGCAGCCCCACCGGGACAGGGGTCGACACCTTC. Protein: CASSPTGTGVDTF.

As regards this clone: The sample contains more than one DNA sequence encoding this CDR3. V usage is TRBV9 and J usage is TRBJ2-3; D may match TRBD1 or TRBD2 (5 bases each). Germline V gives CDR1 SGDLS, CDR2 YYNGEE. This CDR3 spans 15 amino acids. Trimming pared 0 bases from V and 1 base from J, leaving 9 bases between. As DNA, the CDR3 is TGTGCCAGCAGCGTAGTCGTGGGGGGCACAGATACGCAGTATTTT. Translating it yields CASSVVVGGTDTQYF.

Of note for this clone: The same CDR3 is also encoded by other DNA sequences in this sample. The CDR3 protein is CASSYSTGNYGYTF. CDR3 in DNA: TGTGCCAGCAGTTACTCCACAGGGAACTATGGCTACACCTTC. The chain joins TRBV6-5 to TRBJ1-2, with D tentatively TRBD1 (6 bases). Trimming cost V 0 bases and J 2 bases, with 7 bases left between them. The CDR3 contains 14 residues. Per the germline V gene, CDR1 is MNHEY and CDR2 is SVGAGI.

This clone was counted only a few times. The V gene is TRBV4-1, the J gene TRBJ1-5, with 9 bases matching TRBD1. This CDR3 has 15 residues. Looked up from germline, CDR1 is MGHRA and CDR2 is YSYEKL. The V and J ends lost 4 bases and 5 bases, in that order; junction bases with no gene match: 6. The CDR3 coding sequence is TGCGCCAGCAGCCGTTCAGACAGGGGGGATCAGCCCCAGCATTTT. As protein: CASSRSDRGDQPQHF.

CDR3 nucleotide sequence: TGTGCCAGCTCACCGGCAGGGACCCCAGAGACCCAGTACTTC. It translates to CASSPAGTPETQYF. The chain joins TRBV18 to TRBJ2-5; D may be TRBD1 or TRBD2 (5 bases each). Trimming took off 3 bases at V and 4 bases at J, with 12 bases between the two ends. This CDR3 region has 14 residues. Germline-derived CDR1 and CDR2 are KGHSH and LQKENI.

About this clone itself: The sample holds other DNA sequences that translate to the same CDR3. This rearrangement joins TRBV2 to TRBJ1-1, with D hard to call. Per the germline V gene, CDR1 is SNHLY and CDR2 is FYNNEI. The CDR3 loop spans 11 amino acids. Trimming shortened V by 3 bases and J by 6 bases, and 5 bases separated the two germline ends. The CDR3 DNA follows: TGTGCCAGCAGTGAGCGGTCTGAAGCTTTCTTT. Residues: CASSERSEAFF.

This clone was seen a handful of times. The chain links TRBV30 to TRBJ1-5; maybe TRBD1 (6 bases). Trimming took 0 bases from V and 4 from J, leaving 10 bases between them. Germline V gene data show CDR1 as GTSNPN and CDR2 as SVGIG (reference sequence). This CDR3 contains 14 residues. CDR3 region: CAWSVSDRNQPQHF. The CDR3 nucleotides read TGTGCCTGGAGTGTATCGGACAGAAATCAGCCCCAGCATTTT.

This clone was picked up one time. The chain uses TRBV30 and TRBJ2-7; a weak D match, TRBD1 (6 bases). Germline-derived CDR1 and CDR2 are GTSNPN and SVGIG (reference sequence). The V end lost 2 bases, the J end lost 0 bases, and 20 bases lay between the germline ends. This CDR3 spans 17 amino acids. The CDR3 DNA follows: TGTGCCTGGAGTCCAGCCTTTCAGGGGCGGAGCTCCTACGAGCAGTACTTC. It yields the protein CAWSPAFQGRSSYEQYF. Full variable domain (outside the CDR3, taken from reference TRBV30 and TRBJ2-7): SQTIHQWPATLVQPVGSPLSLECTVEGTSNPNLYWYRQAAGRGLQLLFYSVGIGQISSEVPQNLSASRPQDRQFILSSKKLLLSDSGFYLCAWSPAFQGRSSYEQYFGPGTRLTVT.

The J gene is TRBJ2-7, the V gene TRBV6-5, with D possibly matching TRBD2 (7 bases). The germline gives CDR1 MNHEY, CDR2 SVGAGI. V lost 1 base, J lost 4 bases, and 14 bases lay in between. This CDR3 has 15 residues. The CDR3 spells CASSYYSGGGYEQYF. The CDR3 DNA is TGTGCCAGCAGTTACTATTCGGGGGGCGGATACGAGCAGTACTTC.

The V and J genes are TRBV5-4 and TRBJ2-7; 13 nucleotides agree with TRBD2. CDR1 is SGHNT, CDR2 YYREEE, per germline (reference sequence). The CDR3 has 15 residues. J gave up 11 bases and V 0 bases, and 8 bases lay outside the gene matches. The CDR3 coding sequence is TGTGCCAGCAGCTTGGCCACTAGCGGGAGGGCCCAGGAGTACTTC. Amino acids: CASSLATSGRAQEYF.

The chain joins TRBV30 to TRBJ1-6, with D maybe TRBD1 (5 bases). Per the germline V gene, CDR1 is GTSNPN and CDR2 is SVGIG (reference sequence). Trimming removed 2 bases at V and 7 bases at J, with 15 bases between. This CDR3 is built from 15 residues. The chain's CDR3 is CAWSSLPQVNSPLHF. In DNA form, the CDR3 reads TGTGCCTGGAGTTCCTTACCACAGGTGAATTCACCCCTCCACTTT.

The V gene is TRBV7-9, the J gene TRBJ1-4, with unresolved D. This CDR3 contains 14 residues. V lost 5 bases, J lost 3 bases, and 10 bases lay in between. Per germline, CDR1 SEHNR and CDR2 FQNEAQ (reference sequence). The CDR3 protein is CASSLQRSNEKLFF. DNA for the CDR3: TGTGCCAGCAGCCTACAGCGGTCTAATGAAAAACTGTTTTTT.

A word on this clone: Distinct nucleotide sequences in the sample also encode this CDR3. The gene calls are TRBV5-1 and TRBJ1-4; 8 nucleotides line up with TRBD1. V lost 4 bases, J lost 4 bases, and 3 bases stayed unmatched. The CDR3 contains 14 residues. Germline CDR1 is SGHRS and CDR2 is YFSETQ. In DNA, the CDR3 is TGCGCCAGCAGCCCTACAGGGGGTAATGAAAAACTGTTTTTT. This translates into CASSPTGGNEKLFF.

The chain carries TRBV14 and TRBJ2-6; D not resolved. Per the germline V gene, CDR1 is SGHDN and CDR2 is FVKESK. The CDR3 totals 16 residues. Trimming removed 4 bases from V and 0 bases from J, with 10 bases in between. CDR3 coding DNA: TGTGCCAGCAGCCTTTCCCGGAGCTCTGGGGCCAACGTCCTGACTTTC. Translated, it gives CASSLSRSSGANVLTF.

In this sample, this clone turned up once. This sequence joins TRBV7-6 and TRBJ2-2; TRBD1 might be the D (5 bases). The CDR3 covers 16 residues. Germline V gives CDR1 SGHVS, CDR2 FNYEAQ. The V end lost 2 bases, the J end lost 4 bases, and 14 bases lay between the germline ends. CDR3 in DNA: TGTGCCAGCAGCTTACTGCCGCAGGGTGGCACCGGGGAGCTGTTTTTT. Protein product: CASSLLPQGGTGELFF.

The V call is TRBV5-1, the J call TRBJ2-2; 7 bases agree with TRBD2. CDR1 is SGHRS, CDR2 YFSETQ, per germline. CDR3 length: 16 amino acids. Germline trimming cut 9 bases from V and 1 base from J; bases unmatched to any gene: 12. The DNA for the CDR3 is TGCGCCACCCCCGGGGAAGGCGGGAGGAACACCGGGGAGCTGTTTTTT. Translating it yields CATPGEGGRNTGELFF. The whole variable domain, filled in from reference TRBV5-1 and TRBJ2-2, reads KAGVTQTPRYLIKTRGQQVTLSCSPISGHRSVSWYQQTPGQGLQFLFEYFSETQRNKGNFPGRFSGRQFSNSRSEMNVSTLELGDSALYLCATPGEGGRNTGELFFGEGSRLTVL.

This rearrangement joins TRBV5-1 to TRBJ2-3; 9 bases are shared with TRBD2. CDR1 and CDR2 (germline): SGHRS, YFSETQ. The junction had 9 bases not matched to a gene; V was cut back by 2 bases and J by 2 bases. This CDR3 has 17 amino acids. CDR3 region: CASSLSRLAAFTDTQYF. For the CDR3, the DNA is TGCGCCAGCAGCTTAAGTCGACTAGCGGCCTTCACAGATACGCAGTATTTT.

The count of this clone is one. One end of the junction is discordant with germline, which a read error may explain. This chain links TRBV25-1 with TRBJ2-2; TRBD1 matches at 9 bases. CDR1 is MGHDK, CDR2 SYGVNS, per germline. The CDR3 is 14 amino acids. Here the CDR3 reads CATRTGAKTGELFF. DNA of the CDR3: TGTGCCACCCGGACAGGGGCGAAAACCGGGGAGCTGTTTTTT.

The chain employs TRBV10-2 and TRBJ1-2; D unresolved. This CDR3 is built from 13 residues. Germline V CDR1 and CDR2: WSHSY, SAAADI. V shed 4 bases and J shed 1 base, with 7 bases lying between them. CDR3 DNA: TGCGCCAGCAGTGGGCAGATTAACTATGGCTACACCTTC. Amino acids: CASSGQINYGYTF.

The rearrangement links TRBV28 to TRBJ2-3; 12 bases map to TRBD2. The CDR3 extends over 19 amino acids. CDR1 is MDHEN, CDR2 SYDVKM, per germline. The ends lost 2 bases at V and 3 bases at J; junction bases unmatched: 12. The CDR3 here is CASSLRTSGTGGRTDTQYF. As DNA, the CDR3 is TGTGCCAGCAGTTTAAGGACTAGCGGGACGGGAGGGAGAACAGATACGCAGTATTTT.

The gene calls are TRBV9 and TRBJ1-5, with D hard to call. The CDR3 consists of 14 residues. The germline gives CDR1 SGDLS, CDR2 YYNGEE. V dropped 4 bases and J dropped 1 base, with 9 bases sitting between them. The CDR3 reads CASSRRPSNQPQHF. The CDR3 DNA is TGTGCCAGCAGCCGGCGGCCCAGCAATCAGCCCCAGCATTTT.

This clone was detected a few times. The sample has other DNA sequences that encode this CDR3 too. The J gene is TRBJ1-5, the V gene TRBV28; no clear D. CDR3 length: 14 residues. CDR1 is MDHEN, CDR2 SYDVKM, per germline. With 2 bases removed from V and 2 bases from J, the gap between germline ends came to 7 bases. Here the CDR3 reads CASSLGSGNQPQHF. CDR3 nucleotide sequence: TGTGCCAGCAGTTTAGGGAGCGGCAATCAGCCCCAGCATTTT.

The chain uses TRBV18 and TRBJ1-1; no reliable D call. V was trimmed by 2 bases and J by 2 bases, leaving 15 bases between them. Germline V gives CDR1 KGHSH, CDR2 LQKENI. The CDR3 loop spans 16 amino acids. The CDR3 loop is CASSPSTFRANTEAFF. CDR3 nucleotide sequence: TGTGCCAGCTCACCATCAACGTTTAGGGCAAACACTGAAGCTTTCTTT.

CDR3 bases: TGTGCCAGCAGCTTAGGCAGGGAACTCACAGATACGCAGTATTTT. As protein: CASSLGRELTDTQYF. This chain links TRBV7-2 with TRBJ2-3, with a tentative D call TRBD1 (5 bases). The V and J ends lost 1 base and 2 bases respectively, with 10 bases between them. The CDR3 loop spans 15 amino acids. From germline, CDR1 is SGHTA and CDR2 FQGNSA. Based on the CDR3 plus reference TRBV7-2 and TRBJ2-3, the full variable domain is GAGVSQSPSNKVTEKGKDVELRCDPISGHTALYWYRQSLGQGLEFLIYFQGNSAPDKSGLPSDRFSAERTGGSVSTLTIQRTQQEDSAVYLCASSLGRELTDTQYFGPGTRLTVL.